The sequence of this TCR beta chain was determined in a study of cytomegalovirus exposure and HLA in healthy donors. General observations from the study: A prior analysis recorded that most TCR beta V segments were productive about 87% or about 30% of the time. Most TCRs appeared rarely, but some public TCRs recurred in many donors.

CDR3 length: 17 amino acids. Germline CDR1 is SGHRS and CDR2 is YFSETQ. V was clipped by 7 bases and J by 7 bases; unmatched bases: 15. 60 Vbeta and 13 Jbeta primers were used in PCR. Produced via immunoSEQ multiplex PCR; TCRdb's table is partial and in-frame only. Of under 150,000 clones listed, around 80% were seen once; the top ten hold approximately 1.7%. This clone was seen just once. Its antigen is undetermined. Sequenced sample: PBMCs. The chain links TRBV5-1 to TRBJ1-6, with 9 nucleotides matching TRBD1. This clonotype was sampled from a woman aged 40 to 50 in good health and CMV-seronegative. Written as DNA, the CDR3 is TGCGCCAGCCGTTCAGGGGGTGCGGGACAGGGAAATTCACCCCTCCACTTT. Translating gives CASRSGGAGQGNSPLHF.